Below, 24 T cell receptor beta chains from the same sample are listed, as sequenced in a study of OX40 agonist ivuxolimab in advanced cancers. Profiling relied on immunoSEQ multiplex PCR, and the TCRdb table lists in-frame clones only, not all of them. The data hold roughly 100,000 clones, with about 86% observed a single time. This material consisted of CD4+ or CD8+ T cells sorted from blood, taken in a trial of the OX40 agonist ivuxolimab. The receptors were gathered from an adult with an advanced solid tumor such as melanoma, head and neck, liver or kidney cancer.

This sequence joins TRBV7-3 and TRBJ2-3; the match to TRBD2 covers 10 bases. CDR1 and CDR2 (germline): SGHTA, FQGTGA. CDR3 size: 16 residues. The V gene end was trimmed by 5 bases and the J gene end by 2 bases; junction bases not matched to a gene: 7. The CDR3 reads CASSPRTSGFTDTQYF. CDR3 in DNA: TGTGCCAGCAGCCCCCGGACTAGCGGCTTCACAGATACGCAGTATTTT.

Here the CDR3 DNA reads TGCGCCAGCAGGGGACTAGGCTATGAGCAGTTCTTC. Translating gives CASRGLGYEQFF. The V gene is TRBV10-2, the J gene TRBJ2-1; 8 nucleotides line up with TRBD2. The CDR3 contains 12 residues. Germline loops: CDR1 WSHSY, CDR2 SAAADI. Germline trimming cut 6 bases from V and 8 bases from J; bases unmatched to any gene: 3.

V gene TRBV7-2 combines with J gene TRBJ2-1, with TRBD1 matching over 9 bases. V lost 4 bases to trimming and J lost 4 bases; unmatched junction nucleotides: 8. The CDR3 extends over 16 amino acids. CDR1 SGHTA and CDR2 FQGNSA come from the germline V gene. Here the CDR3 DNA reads TGTGCCAGCAGCTCCCCAGGGACAGGGATTTACAATGAGCAGTTCTTC. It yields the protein CASSSPGTGIYNEQFF.

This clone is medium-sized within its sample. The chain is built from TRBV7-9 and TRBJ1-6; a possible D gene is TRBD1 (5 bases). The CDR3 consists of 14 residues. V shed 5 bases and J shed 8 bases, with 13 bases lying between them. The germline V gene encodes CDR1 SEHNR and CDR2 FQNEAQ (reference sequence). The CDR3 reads CASSTREVYSPLHF. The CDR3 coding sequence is TGTGCCAGCAGCACCAGGGAGGTTTATTCACCCCTCCACTTT.

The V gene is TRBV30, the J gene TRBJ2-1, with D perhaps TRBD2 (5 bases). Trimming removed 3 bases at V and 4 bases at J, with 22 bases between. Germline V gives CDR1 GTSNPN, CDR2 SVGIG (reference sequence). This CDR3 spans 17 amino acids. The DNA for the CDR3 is TGTGCCTGGAGCCCCATGAGTAGACTAACTACTTACAATGAGCAGTTCTTC. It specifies CAWSPMSRLTTYNEQFF.

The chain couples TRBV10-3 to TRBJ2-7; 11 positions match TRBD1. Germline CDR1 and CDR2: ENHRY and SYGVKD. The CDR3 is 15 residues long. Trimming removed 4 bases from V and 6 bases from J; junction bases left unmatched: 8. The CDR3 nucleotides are TGTGCCATCAGTGGATGGACAGGGGGCGCATCCGAGCAGTACTTC. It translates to CAISGWTGGASEQYF.

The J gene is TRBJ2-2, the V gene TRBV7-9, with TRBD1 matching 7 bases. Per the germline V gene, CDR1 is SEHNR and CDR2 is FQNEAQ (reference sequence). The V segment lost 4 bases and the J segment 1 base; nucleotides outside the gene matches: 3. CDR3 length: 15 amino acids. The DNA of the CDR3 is TGTGCCAGCAGCTCGAACAGGGGGAACACCGGGGAGCTGTTTTTT. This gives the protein CASSSNRGNTGELFF.

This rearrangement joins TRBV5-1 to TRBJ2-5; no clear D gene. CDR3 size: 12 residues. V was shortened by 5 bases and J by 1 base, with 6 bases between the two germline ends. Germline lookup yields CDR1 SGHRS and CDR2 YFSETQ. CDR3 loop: CASSPAQETQYF. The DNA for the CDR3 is TGCGCCAGCAGTCCAGCCCAAGAGACCCAGTACTTC.

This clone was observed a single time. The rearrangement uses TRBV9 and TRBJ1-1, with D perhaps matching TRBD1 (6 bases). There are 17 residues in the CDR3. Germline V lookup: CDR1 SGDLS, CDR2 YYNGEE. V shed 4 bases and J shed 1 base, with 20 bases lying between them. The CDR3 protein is CASSIRTEMTPNTEAFF. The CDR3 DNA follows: TGTGCCAGCAGCATCCGGACAGAGATGACCCCGAACACTGAAGCTTTCTTT.

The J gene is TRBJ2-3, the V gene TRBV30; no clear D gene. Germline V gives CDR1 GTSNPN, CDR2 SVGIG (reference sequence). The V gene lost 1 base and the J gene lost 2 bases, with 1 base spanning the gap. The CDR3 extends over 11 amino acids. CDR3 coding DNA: TGTGCCTGGAGTGACACAGATACGCAGTATTTT. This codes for CAWSDTDTQYF.

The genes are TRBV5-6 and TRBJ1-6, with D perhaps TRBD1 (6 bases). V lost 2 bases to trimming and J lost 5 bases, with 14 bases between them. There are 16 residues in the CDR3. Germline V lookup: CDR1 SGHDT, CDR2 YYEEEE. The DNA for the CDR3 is TGTGCCAGCAGCTTTCGGGGGGCAGGCAATAATTCACCCCTCCACTTT. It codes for CASSFRGAGNNSPLHF.

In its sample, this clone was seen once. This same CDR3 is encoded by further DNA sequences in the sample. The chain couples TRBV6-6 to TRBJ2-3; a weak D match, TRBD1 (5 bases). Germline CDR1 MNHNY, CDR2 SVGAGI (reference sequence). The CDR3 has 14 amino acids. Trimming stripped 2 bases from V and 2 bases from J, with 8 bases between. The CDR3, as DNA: TGTGCCAGCAGTTACGACAGAAACACAGATACGCAGTATTTT. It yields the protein CASSYDRNTDTQYF.

This chain's CDR3 is CASSLDWLAETQYF. The CDR3 DNA is TGTGCCAGCAGTCTAGACTGGCTGGCGGAGACCCAGTACTTC. The chain combines TRBV27 with TRBJ2-5; D unresolved. V was clipped by 5 bases and J by 5 bases, with 15 bases between them. This CDR3 has 14 residues. Germline V CDR1 and CDR2: MNHEY, SMNVEV (reference sequence).

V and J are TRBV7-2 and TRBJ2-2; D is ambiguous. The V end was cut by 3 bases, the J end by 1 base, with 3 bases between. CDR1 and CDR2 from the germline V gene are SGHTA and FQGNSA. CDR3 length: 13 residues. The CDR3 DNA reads TGTGCCAGCAGCTTTATGAACACCGGGGAGCTGTTTTTT. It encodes CASSFMNTGELFF. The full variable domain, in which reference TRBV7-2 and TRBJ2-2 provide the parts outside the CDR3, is GAGVSQSPSNKVTEKGKDVELRCDPISGHTALYWYRQSLGQGLEFLIYFQGNSAPDKSGLPSDRFSAERTGGSVSTLTIQRTQQEDSAVYLCASSFMNTGELFFGEGSRLTVL.

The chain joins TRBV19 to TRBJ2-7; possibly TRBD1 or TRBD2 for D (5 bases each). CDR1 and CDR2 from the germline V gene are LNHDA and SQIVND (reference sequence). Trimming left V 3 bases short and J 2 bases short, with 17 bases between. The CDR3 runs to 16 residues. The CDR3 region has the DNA TGTGCCAGTAGTATTACCGGGACCCTGGGCGCCTACGAGCAGTACTTC. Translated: CASSITGTLGAYEQYF.

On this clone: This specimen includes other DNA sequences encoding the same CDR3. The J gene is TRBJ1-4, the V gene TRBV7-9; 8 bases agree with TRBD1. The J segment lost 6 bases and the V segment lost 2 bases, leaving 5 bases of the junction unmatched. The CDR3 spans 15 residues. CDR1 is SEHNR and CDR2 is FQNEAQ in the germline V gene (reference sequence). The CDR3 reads CASSLSQGADEKLFF. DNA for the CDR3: TGTGCCAGCAGCTTAAGCCAGGGGGCGGATGAAAAACTGTTTTTT.

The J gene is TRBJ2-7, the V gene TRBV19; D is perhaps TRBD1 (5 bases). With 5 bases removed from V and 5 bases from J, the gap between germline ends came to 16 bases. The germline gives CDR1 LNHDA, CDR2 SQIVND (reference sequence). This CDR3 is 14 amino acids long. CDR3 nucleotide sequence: TGTGCCAGTAGTTTACAGGTATCTGGCCACGAGCAGTACTTC. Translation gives CASSLQVSGHEQYF.

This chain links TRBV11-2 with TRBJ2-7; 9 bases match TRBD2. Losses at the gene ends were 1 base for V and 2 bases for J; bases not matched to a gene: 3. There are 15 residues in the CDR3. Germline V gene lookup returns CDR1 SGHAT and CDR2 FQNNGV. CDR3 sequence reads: CASSLGSGGTYEQYF. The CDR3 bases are TGTGCCAGCAGCTTAGGGAGCGGGGGGACCTACGAGCAGTACTTC.

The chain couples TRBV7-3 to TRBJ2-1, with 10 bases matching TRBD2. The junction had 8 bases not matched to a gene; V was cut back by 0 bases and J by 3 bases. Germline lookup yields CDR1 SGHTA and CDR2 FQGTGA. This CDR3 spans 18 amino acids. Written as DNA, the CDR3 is TGTGCCAGCAGCTTAACTGGACTAGCGGACCATGTCTACAATGAGCAGTTCTTC. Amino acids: CASSLTGLADHVYNEQFF. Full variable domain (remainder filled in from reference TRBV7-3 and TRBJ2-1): GAGVSQTPSNKVTEKGKYVELRCDPISGHTALYWYRQSLGQGPEFLIYFQGTGAADDSGLPNDRFFAVRPEGSVSTLKIQRTERGDSAVYLCASSLTGLADHVYNEQFFGPGTRLTVL.

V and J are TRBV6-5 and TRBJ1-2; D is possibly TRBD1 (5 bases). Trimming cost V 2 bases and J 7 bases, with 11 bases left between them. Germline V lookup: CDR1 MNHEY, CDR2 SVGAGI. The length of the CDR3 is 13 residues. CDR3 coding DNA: TGTGCCAGCAGTTACAGCGGGGACCGTGGCTACACCTTC. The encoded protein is CASSYSGDRGYTF.

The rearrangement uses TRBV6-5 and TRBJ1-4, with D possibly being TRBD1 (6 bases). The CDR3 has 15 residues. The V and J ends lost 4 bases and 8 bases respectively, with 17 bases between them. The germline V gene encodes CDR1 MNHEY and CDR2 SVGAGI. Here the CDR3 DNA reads TGTGCCAGCAGTTCAAGGGGGGGAGGGAGCGAAAAACTGTTTTTT. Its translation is CASSSRGGGSEKLFF.

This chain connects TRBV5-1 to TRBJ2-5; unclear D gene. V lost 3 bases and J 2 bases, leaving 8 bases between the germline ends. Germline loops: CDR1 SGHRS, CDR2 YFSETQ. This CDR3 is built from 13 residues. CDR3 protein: CASSSWLQETQYF. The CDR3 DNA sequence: TGCGCCAGCAGCTCATGGCTTCAAGAGACCCAGTACTTC. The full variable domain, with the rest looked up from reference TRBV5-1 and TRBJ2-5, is KAGVTQTPRYLIKTRGQQVTLSCSPISGHRSVSWYQQTPGQGLQFLFEYFSETQRNKGNFPGRFSGRQFSNSRSEMNVSTLELGDSALYLCASSSWLQETQYFGPGTRLLVL.

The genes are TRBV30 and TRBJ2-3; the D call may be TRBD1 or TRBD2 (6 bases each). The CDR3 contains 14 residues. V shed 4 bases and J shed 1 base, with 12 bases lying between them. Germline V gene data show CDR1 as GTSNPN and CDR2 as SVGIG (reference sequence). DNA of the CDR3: TGTGCCTGGAAGCGGAGGGGGGGCACAGATACGCAGTATTTT. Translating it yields CAWKRRGGTDTQYF.

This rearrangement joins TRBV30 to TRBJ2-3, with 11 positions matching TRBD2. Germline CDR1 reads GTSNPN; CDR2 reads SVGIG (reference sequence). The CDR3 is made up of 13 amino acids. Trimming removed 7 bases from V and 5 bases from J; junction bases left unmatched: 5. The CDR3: CASTSGSVDTQYF. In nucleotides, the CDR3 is TGTGCCTCTACTAGCGGGAGTGTAGATACGCAGTATTTT.